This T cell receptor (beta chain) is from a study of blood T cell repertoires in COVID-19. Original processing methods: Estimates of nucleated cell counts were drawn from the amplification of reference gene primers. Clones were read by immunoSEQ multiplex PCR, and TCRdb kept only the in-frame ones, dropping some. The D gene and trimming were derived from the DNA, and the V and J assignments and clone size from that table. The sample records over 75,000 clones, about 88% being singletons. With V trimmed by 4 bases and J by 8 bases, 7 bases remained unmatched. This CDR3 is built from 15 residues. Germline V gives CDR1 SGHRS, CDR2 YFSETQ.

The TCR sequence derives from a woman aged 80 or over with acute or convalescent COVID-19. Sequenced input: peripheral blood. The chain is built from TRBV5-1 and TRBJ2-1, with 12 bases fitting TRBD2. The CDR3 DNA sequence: TGCGCCAGCAGCCACCGACTAGCGGGAGAGTATGAGCAGTTCTTC. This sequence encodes CASSHRLAGEYEQFF.